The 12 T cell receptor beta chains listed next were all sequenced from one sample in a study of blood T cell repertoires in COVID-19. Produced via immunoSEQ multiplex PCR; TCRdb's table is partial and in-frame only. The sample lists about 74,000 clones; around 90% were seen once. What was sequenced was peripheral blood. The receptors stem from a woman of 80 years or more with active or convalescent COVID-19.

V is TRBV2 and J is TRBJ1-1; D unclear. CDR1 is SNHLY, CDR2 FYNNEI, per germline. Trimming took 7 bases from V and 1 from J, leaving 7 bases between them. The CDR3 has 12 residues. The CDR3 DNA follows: TGTGCCAGCATTCCTAGGAACACTGAAGCTTTCTTT. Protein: CASIPRNTEAFF.

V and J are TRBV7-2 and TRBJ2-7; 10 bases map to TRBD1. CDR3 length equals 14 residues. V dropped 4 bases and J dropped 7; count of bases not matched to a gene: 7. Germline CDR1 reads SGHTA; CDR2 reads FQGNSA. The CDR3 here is CASSYGTGAREQYF. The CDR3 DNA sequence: TGTGCCAGCAGCTACGGGACAGGGGCGAGGGAGCAGTACTTC.

DNA of the CDR3: TGTGCCAGCAGCGCGGGACGGAATGAAAAACTGTTTTTT. Translation: CASSAGRNEKLFF. J is TRBJ1-4 and V is TRBV5-6, with a weak D call TRBD1 (5 bases). With 4 bases removed from V and 5 bases from J, the gap between germline ends came to 9 bases. The CDR3 is made up of 13 amino acids. Per germline, CDR1 SGHDT and CDR2 YYEEEE.

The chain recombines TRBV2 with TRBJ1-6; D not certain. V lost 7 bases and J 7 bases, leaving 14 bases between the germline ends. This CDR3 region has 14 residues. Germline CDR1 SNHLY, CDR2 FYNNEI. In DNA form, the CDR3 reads TGTGCCAGCATAAAGGCAGCGCCGAATTCACCCCTCCACTTT. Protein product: CASIKAAPNSPLHF.

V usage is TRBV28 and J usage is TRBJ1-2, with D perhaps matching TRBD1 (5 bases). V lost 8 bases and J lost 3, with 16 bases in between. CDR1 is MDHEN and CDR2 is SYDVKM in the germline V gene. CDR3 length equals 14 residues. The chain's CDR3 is CASGAREIYYGYTF. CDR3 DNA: TGTGCCAGCGGGGCTAGGGAAATCTACTATGGCTACACCTTC.

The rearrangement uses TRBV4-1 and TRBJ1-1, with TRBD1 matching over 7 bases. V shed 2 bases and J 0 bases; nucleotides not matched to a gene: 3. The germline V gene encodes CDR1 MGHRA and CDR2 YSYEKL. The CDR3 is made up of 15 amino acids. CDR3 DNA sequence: TGCGCCAGCAGCCAATTCGGGACAGTGAACACTGAAGCTTTCTTT. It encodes CASSQFGTVNTEAFF.

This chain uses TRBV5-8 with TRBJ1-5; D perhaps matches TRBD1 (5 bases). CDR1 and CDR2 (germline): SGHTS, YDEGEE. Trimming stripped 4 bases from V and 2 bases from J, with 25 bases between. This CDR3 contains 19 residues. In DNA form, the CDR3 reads TGTGCCAGCAGCCTGCCGGTCCCATATCAACCGGGGGGCAATCAGCCCCAGCATTTT. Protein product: CASSLPVPYQPGGNQPQHF.

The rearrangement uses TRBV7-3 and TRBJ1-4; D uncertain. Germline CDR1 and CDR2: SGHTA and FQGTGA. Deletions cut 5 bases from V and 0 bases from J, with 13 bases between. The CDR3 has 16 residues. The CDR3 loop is CASSARCYSTNEKLFF. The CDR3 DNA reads TGTGCCAGCAGCGCCAGGTGTTACTCAACTAATGAAAAACTGTTTTTT.

In nucleotides, the CDR3 is TGCAGCACCCAGACAGGGGGATATGGCTACACCTTC. Translated, it gives CSTQTGGYGYTF. The chain has TRBV29-1 and TRBJ1-2; 9 nucleotides align to TRBD1. The CDR3 spans 12 residues. V was clipped by 8 bases and J by 5 bases; unmatched bases: 6. Germline lookup yields CDR1 SQVTM and CDR2 ANQGSEA.

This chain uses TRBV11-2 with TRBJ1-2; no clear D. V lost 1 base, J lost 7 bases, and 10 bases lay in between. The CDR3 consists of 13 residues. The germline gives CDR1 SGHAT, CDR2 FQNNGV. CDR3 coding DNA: TGTGCCAGCAGCTTAGTAGAGGGTTTTGGCTACACCTTC. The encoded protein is CASSLVEGFGYTF.

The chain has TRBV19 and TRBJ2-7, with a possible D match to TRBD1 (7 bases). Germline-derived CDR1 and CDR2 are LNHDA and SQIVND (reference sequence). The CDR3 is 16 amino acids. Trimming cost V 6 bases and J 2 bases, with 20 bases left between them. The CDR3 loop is CASSLAGKGAPYEQYF. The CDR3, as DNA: TGTGCCAGTAGCCTGGCGGGGAAGGGGGCCCCCTACGAGCAGTACTTC.

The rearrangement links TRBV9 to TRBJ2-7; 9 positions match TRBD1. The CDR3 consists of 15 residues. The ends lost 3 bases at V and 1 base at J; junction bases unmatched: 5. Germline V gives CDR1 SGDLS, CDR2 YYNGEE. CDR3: CASSATDRGSYEQYF. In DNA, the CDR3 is TGTGCCAGCAGCGCGACCGACAGGGGGTCCTACGAGCAGTACTTC.